This TCR beta chain emerged from a study of T cells in lung cancer brain metastases (dated by TCRdb to between 2018 and 2020). Background on the whole study: Most of the 20 patients had a history of tobacco use, with a median of around 38 pack-years. Of the approximately 22 patients, 15 to 18 received no interval therapy between resection of the primary and resection of the metastasis. Median interval between primary and brain metastasis specimen acquisition was around 350 days. The study compared TCR beta CDR3 repertoires between fully resected primary non-small cell lung cancers and paired brain metastases. A cohort of some 20 patients was included, from whom approximately 40 specimens were contributed, with one primary lung lesion and one brain metastasis obtained from each patient. The median age of the patients at first diagnosis was roughly 56 years, and the group included 8 or 9 males and some 11 females. An average DNA integrity number of roughly 4 was found in both primary and metastatic specimens, and no significant difference was detected between sites. Overall study outcomes, separate from this receptor: Brain metastases contained significantly fewer unique productive clones than the paired primaries (median approximately 1,500 versus 4,300). A significantly larger repertoire fraction was made up by the ten most abundant clones in brain metastases than in primaries, which was suggestive of clonal expansion. DNA fragmentation in the FFPE samples may have prevented recovery of the complete infiltrating T cell repertoire. It was not possible to control for the effects of preoperative corticosteroids on T cell infiltration in brain metastases. Most clones were found to be lesion-specific, and limited overlap was observed between paired lesions (mean Morisita index roughly 0.25).

The CDR3 spans 15 residues, from the cysteine through the phenylalanine. Only the CDR3 DNA stays, 45 bases, in frame from base 1. Trimming at the junction amounts to 8 bases on V and 5 bases on J, and the germline ends lie 18 bases apart. CDR1 is given as MNHNS and CDR2 as SASEGT, both from the germline V gene. This clone was seen only once. Its antigen is still unknown. Base qualities were left out, and no much larger clone turns up one base away. Between roughly 2 and 5 ug genomic DNA was input per sample, and equal DNA input was given to paired samples. TCR beta libraries were constructed in two PCR steps with the immunoSEQ hsTCRbeta Kit, which uses multiplexed V and J gene primers. The pooled libraries, together with positive and negative controls, were sequenced on an Illumina MiSeq running a 100-cycle paired-end protocol. On the authors' methods: Raw data were processed by the immunoSEQ vendor into normalized, annotated TCR beta repertoire reports. Richness was counted as unique clones by nucleotide sequence, and total richness was extrapolated with the iChao1 and Efron-Thisted estimators. Pielou's evenness, Simpson's index, top-ten clone proportional abundance, and Morisita overlap index were used to characterize and compare paired lesions. TCRdb limited this immuneACCESS table to in-frame rearrangements with V and J called. A share of clones is missing; checked studies link under half to unresolved V genes, and the rest is unexplained. V, J and clone size derive from that table, while D and trimming were established from the DNA sequence. In this sample the table shows about 4,900 clones, around 83% of which occur a single time. In total, the top ten clones hold 3% of the sample.

Patients underwent resection for synchronous oligometastatic disease or delayed recurrence of a solitary brain metastasis. To avoid including cancers other than NSCLC, any patient with a history of multiple malignancies was excluded. Tumor areas were macrodissected from four to six deparaffinized around 10 um unstained sections, using marked H&E slides as a guide. All specimens were formalin-fixed and paraffin-embedded (FFPE). The AllPrep DNA/RNA FFPE Kit was used to extract genomic DNA. Source material: tumor tissue from the primary lung tumor. The cell subset or site label on this specimen signifies: primary lung cancer lesion. The chain is encoded by TRBV6-1 joined to TRBJ1-4, and the D gene may be TRBD1, 6 bases matching. The clonotype comes from a woman in her forties or fifties with non-small cell lung cancer. The sequenced DNA: TGTGCCAGCGCCCCCACCGGGACACCCAATGAAAAACTGTTTTTT. Translated, it gives CASAPTGTPNEKLFF.